This T cell receptor (beta chain) was identified during a study of T cells expressing NK-cell markers. The overall study: Underlying the TCR beta repertoires were sorted CD3+CD56+NKG2C+, CD3+CD56+NKG2C- and CD3+CD56-NKG2C+ T cells. Within the sequenced cohort of eight donors, seven exhibited HCMV seropositivity and one was seronegative. Broader study findings: In a few donors, dominant clonotypes made up roughly 28.3-65% of CD3+CD56-NKG2C+ cells.

The CDR3 spans 14 residues. The germline CDR1 and CDR2 sequences are SGHRS and YFSETQ. No DNA is given; TCRdb re-called the 5' RACE reads and lists each CDR3 protein once. This table holds some 500,000 distinct CDR3 sequences. Concerning this clonotype itself: The target antigen is unknown.

Sequencing was carried out using blood T cells: a sorted CD56 or NKG2C T cell subset, CD4+ or CD8+ T cells, or bulk PBMC T cells (not recorded which). V gene TRBV5-1 combines with J gene TRBJ2-5; TCRdb designates TRBD1, a call that cannot be tested without DNA. The clonotype comes from a woman in her forties or fifties in good health. CDR3 loop: CASSLQQGRKTQYF.